This TCR beta chain was obtained from a study of OX40 agonist ivuxolimab in advanced cancers. Study details: Ivuxolimab is a fully human IgG2 antibody that activates OX40 (CD134). Six ivuxolimab dose levels, 0.01 to 10 mg/kg, were given intravenously every 2 weeks. Antecedent anti-PD-1, anti-PD-L1 or anti-CTLA-4 therapy was permissible, with 30% to 50% having received some. Points from the study as a whole: Some nonresponders likewise displayed low normalized T-cell clonal expansion.

Generated by immunoSEQ multiplex PCR, the TCRdb table keeps only in-frame clones and is missing some. The sample has about 64,000 clones; around 87% are singletons. Note on this clone: Antigen unknown.

Germline CDR1 and CDR2: MRHNA and SNTAGT. V lost 2 bases to trimming and J lost 3 bases, with 6 bases between them. CDR3 size: 13 residues. The J gene is TRBJ2-3, the V gene TRBV6-4; no clear D gene. The material sequenced was CD4+ or CD8+ T cells sorted from blood, taken in a trial of the OX40 agonist ivuxolimab. The receptor was derived from an adult with an advanced solid tumor such as melanoma, head and neck, liver or kidney cancer. The CDR3 protein is CASSDADTDTQYF. For the CDR3, the DNA is TGTGCCAGCAGTGACGCAGATACAGATACGCAGTATTTT.